Below, 21 T cell receptor beta chains from the same sample are listed, as sequenced in a study of T cell changes during pregnancy in multiple sclerosis. Profiling relied on immunoSEQ multiplex PCR, and the TCRdb table lists in-frame clones only, not all of them. Of some 80,000 clones listed, around 94% are singletons. Sequencing was performed on CD4+ T cells from peripheral blood mononuclear cells, taken after pregnancy. The receptors come from a female donor with multiple sclerosis, enrolled in a pregnancy study.

The chain links TRBV9 to TRBJ2-1, with a possible D match to TRBD2 (6 bases). CDR1 SGDLS and CDR2 YYNGEE come from the germline V gene. The CDR3 spans 13 residues. The ends were cut back, 3 bases at V and 5 bases at J, with 9 bases in the middle. CDR3 sequence (DNA): TGTGCCAGCAGCGGAGGACTAAACAATGAGCAGTTCTTC. Translating gives CASSGGLNNEQFF.

This chain joins TRBV6-1 and TRBJ1-3; D possibly corresponds to TRBD1 (5 bases). Trimming shortened V by 3 bases and J by 0 bases, and 12 bases separated the two germline ends. The V gene's germline CDR1 is MNHNS and CDR2 SASEGT. This CDR3 is 16 amino acids long. CDR3 protein: CASSEAGVGSGNTIYF. The CDR3 DNA reads as TGTGCCAGCAGTGAGGCGGGGGTCGGCTCTGGAAACACCATATATTTT.

The V call is TRBV19, the J call TRBJ1-1; 7 nucleotides match TRBD1. Germline loops: CDR1 LNHDA, CDR2 SQIVND (reference sequence). The CDR3 has 16 amino acids. Trimming at V came to 5 bases and at J to 2 bases, leaving 11 bases not matched to a gene. CDR3 amino acids: CASSVSHDRANTEAFF. DNA of the CDR3: TGTGCCAGTAGTGTGAGCCATGACAGGGCAAACACTGAAGCTTTCTTT.

This clone was observed once. The chain joins TRBV19 to TRBJ1-5; the D gene is possibly TRBD1 (6 bases). Germline-derived CDR1 and CDR2 are LNHDA and SQIVND (reference sequence). The CDR3 sequence is 15 residues long. Deletions cut 6 bases from V and 7 bases from J, with 19 bases between. The CDR3, as DNA: TGTGCCAGTAGCCTCGCACAGGGCCCACAACAGCCCCAGCATTTT. Residues: CASSLAQGPQQPQHF.

This clone was counted a single time. The same CDR3 is also encoded by other DNA sequences in this sample. The V call is TRBV9, the J call TRBJ2-2, with D possibly being TRBD2 (6 bases). Per germline, CDR1 SGDLS and CDR2 YYNGEE. V was shortened by 0 bases and J by 6 bases, with 12 bases between the two germline ends. This CDR3 is built from 15 residues. CDR3 loop: CASSVVAGGSGELFF. The CDR3 DNA reads as TGTGCCAGCAGCGTAGTGGCAGGAGGGTCCGGGGAGCTGTTTTTT.

V gene TRBV11-2 combines with J gene TRBJ2-1, with TRBD2 identical over 7 bases. Germline V gene sequence: CDR1 SGHAT, CDR2 FQNNGV. There are 14 residues in the CDR3. V was pared by 6 bases and J by 4 bases, with 6 bases of the junction left unmatched. The chain's CDR3 is CASRGRERYNEQFF. CDR3 nucleotide sequence: TGTGCCAGCAGAGGGCGGGAGAGGTACAATGAGCAGTTCTTC.

The V gene is TRBV10-3, the J gene TRBJ2-7; D is possibly TRBD2 (6 bases). The CDR3 runs to 15 residues. Germline-derived CDR1 and CDR2 are ENHRY and SYGVKD. Between the trimmed V and J ends, which lost 3 bases and 0 bases, there was a span of 12 bases. CDR3 region: CAISEISGASYEQYF. The DNA for the CDR3 is TGTGCCATCAGTGAAATCTCGGGAGCCTCCTACGAGCAGTACTTC.

V usage is TRBV9 and J usage is TRBJ2-1; D uncertain. CDR1 is SGDLS and CDR2 is YYNGEE in the germline V gene. Trimming pared 0 bases from V and 6 bases from J, leaving 7 bases between. The CDR3 spans 13 residues. The CDR3 sequence: CASSVVLSNEQFF. CDR3 sequence (DNA): TGTGCCAGCAGCGTAGTACTTAGCAATGAGCAGTTCTTC.

A few counts support this clone. The chain recombines TRBV9 with TRBJ1-1; D remains ambiguous. V gave up 0 bases and J gave up 2 bases, with 5 bases separating them. The CDR3 spans 13 residues. CDR1 and CDR2 from the germline V gene are SGDLS and YYNGEE. The CDR3 region is CASSVDGNTEAFF. The CDR3 DNA reads as TGTGCCAGCAGCGTAGATGGCAACACTGAAGCTTTCTTT.

This clone was detected only once. The chain links TRBV4-2 to TRBJ2-3; D not resolved. V was cut by 1 base and J by 4 bases, with 12 bases left in between. Germline V gene sequence: CDR1 LGHNA, CDR2 YNFKEQ. The CDR3 sequence is 15 residues long. This CDR3 is CASSQVRSFSDTQYF. For the CDR3, the DNA is TGTGCCAGCAGCCAAGTGCGAAGCTTCTCAGATACGCAGTATTTT.

The gene calls are TRBV10-3 and TRBJ1-5; possibly TRBD1 for D (6 bases). Per the germline V gene, CDR1 is ENHRY and CDR2 is SYGVKD. Trimming shortened V by 4 bases and J by 3 bases, and 7 bases separated the two germline ends. The CDR3 totals 13 residues. The CDR3 loop is CAISAGVNQPQHF. CDR3 nucleotides: TGTGCCATCAGTGCAGGGGTCAATCAGCCCCAGCATTTT.

The sample holds one count of this clone. The chain combines TRBV7-9 with TRBJ2-5, with TRBD1 matching over 12 bases. V lost 3 bases and J lost 5; bases outside the gene matches: 4. The CDR3 runs to 15 residues. Germline values: CDR1 SEHNR, CDR2 FQNEAQ (reference sequence). CDR3: CASSFGTGGRETQYF. CDR3 in DNA: TGTGCCAGCAGCTTTGGGACAGGGGGCCGTGAGACCCAGTACTTC.

The rearrangement links TRBV29-1 to TRBJ1-1; D is unclear. V was shortened by 1 base and J by 8 bases, with 8 bases between the two germline ends. In germline, CDR1 is SQVTM, CDR2 ANQGSEA. This CDR3 contains 11 residues. Here the CDR3 reads CSVEGGEEAFF. CDR3 in DNA: TGCAGCGTTGAAGGGGGAGAAGAAGCTTTCTTT.

The gene calls are TRBV27 and TRBJ2-7; 9 nucleotides line up with TRBD1. V dropped 4 bases and J dropped 3; count of bases not matched to a gene: 7. CDR3 length equals 15 residues. Germline V CDR1 and CDR2: MNHEY, SMNVEV (reference sequence). The CDR3 DNA is TGTGCCAGCAGTTCTCCCGGGACAGGGCACTACGAGCAGTACTTC. Amino acid sequence: CASSSPGTGHYEQYF.

This sequence joins TRBV25-1 and TRBJ2-5; D might be TRBD2 (5 bases). The ends were cut back, 5 bases at V and 9 bases at J, with 16 bases in the middle. The CDR3 loop spans 13 amino acids. In germline, CDR1 is MGHDK, CDR2 SYGVNS. The CDR3, as DNA: TGTGCCAGCAGTCCGAATGGGGAGTCATCCCAGTACTTC. Protein sequence: CASSPNGESSQYF.

The rearrangement joins TRBV30 to TRBJ1-1; 7 positions match TRBD1. Losses at the gene ends were 3 bases for V and 5 bases for J; bases not matched to a gene: 9. The CDR3 contains 14 residues. CDR1 GTSNPN and CDR2 SVGIG come from the germline V gene (reference sequence). The CDR3 sequence is CAWRERQGSTEAFF. CDR3 DNA: TGTGCCTGGAGGGAACGACAGGGAAGTACTGAAGCTTTCTTT.

The J gene is TRBJ2-7, the V gene TRBV5-1; 7 bases line up with TRBD2. This CDR3 has 15 residues. The germline gives CDR1 SGHRS, CDR2 YFSETQ. Germline trimming cut 4 bases from V and 3 bases from J; bases unmatched to any gene: 10. CDR3 sequence reads: CASSPIAGQGYEQYF. The CDR3 nucleotides are TGCGCCAGCAGCCCCATAGCGGGTCAGGGCTACGAGCAGTACTTC.

The V gene is TRBV7-9, the J gene TRBJ1-2; D is possibly TRBD1 (6 bases). Germline CDR1 SEHNR, CDR2 FQNEAQ (reference sequence). The CDR3 consists of 15 residues. V was clipped by 0 bases and J by 8 bases, with 16 bases between them. In DNA form, the CDR3 reads TGTGCCAGCAGCTTAGCATTACCGGGGGGCTTCGGCTACACCTTC. Translated: CASSLALPGGFGYTF. Drawing the rest from reference TRBV7-9 and TRBJ1-2, the complete variable domain is DTGVSQNPRHKITKRGQNVTFRCDPISEHNRLYWYRQTLGQGPEFLTYFQNEAQLEKSRLLSDRFSAERPKGSFSTLEIQRTEQGDSAMYLCASSLALPGGFGYTFGSGTRLTVV.

The chain employs TRBV5-4 and TRBJ2-4, with TRBD2 matching over 10 bases. Germline V CDR1 and CDR2: SGHNT, YYREEE (reference sequence). The junction had 8 bases not matched to a gene; V was cut back by 5 bases and J by 3 bases. CDR3 length: 16 residues. The CDR3 protein is CASSPGLADNKNIQYF. The CDR3 coding sequence is TGTGCCAGCAGTCCAGGACTAGCGGACAACAAAAACATTCAGTACTTC.

The chain links TRBV27 to TRBJ1-1; D might be TRBD1 (6 bases). The V and J ends lost 8 bases and 1 base respectively, with 8 bases between them. The CDR3 runs 12 residues. The germline V gene encodes CDR1 MNHEY and CDR2 SMNVEV (reference sequence). The CDR3 loop is CASQTGNTEAFF. For the CDR3, the DNA is TGTGCCAGCCAGACAGGGAACACTGAAGCTTTCTTT.

The chain joins TRBV4-2 to TRBJ1-4; TRBD1 matches 10 bases. CDR1 is LGHNA, CDR2 YNFKEQ, per germline. With V trimmed by 0 bases and J by 0 bases, 1 base remained unmatched. The CDR3 totals 17 residues. The CDR3 DNA reads TGTGCCAGCAGCCAAGACGGGACAGGGGCAACTAATGAAAAACTGTTTTTT. Translation gives CASSQDGTGATNEKLFF.